The following is a TCR beta chain sequence with its context. Its target is unknown. These data come from a study of cytomegalovirus exposure and HLA in healthy donors. Study summary: In terms of ancestry, the Caucasian-associated cluster contained about four fifths of the roughly 400 genotyped donors.

Regarding the study as a whole: Data from an earlier analysis indicated that most TCR beta V segments were productive either about 87% or about 30% of the time.

This CDR3 has 10 amino acids. The J segment lost 10 bases and the V segment lost 11 bases, leaving 6 bases of the junction unmatched. The germline V gene encodes CDR1 SNHLY and CDR2 FYNNEI. PCR involved 60 Vbeta and 13 Jbeta primers. Only in-frame clones appear in the TCRdb table, and some are missing; sequencing was by immunoSEQ multiplex PCR. The sample includes under 200,000 clones, 62% of them seen just once. Sequenced sample: PBMCs. The genes are TRBV2 and TRBJ1-1; TRBD1 aligns across 8 bases. The sequence derives from a man between 40 and 49 years old in good health and CMV-seronegative. CDR3 coding DNA: TGTGCCTGCGTCGGACAGGGAGCTTTCTTT. Its protein is CACVGQGAFF.